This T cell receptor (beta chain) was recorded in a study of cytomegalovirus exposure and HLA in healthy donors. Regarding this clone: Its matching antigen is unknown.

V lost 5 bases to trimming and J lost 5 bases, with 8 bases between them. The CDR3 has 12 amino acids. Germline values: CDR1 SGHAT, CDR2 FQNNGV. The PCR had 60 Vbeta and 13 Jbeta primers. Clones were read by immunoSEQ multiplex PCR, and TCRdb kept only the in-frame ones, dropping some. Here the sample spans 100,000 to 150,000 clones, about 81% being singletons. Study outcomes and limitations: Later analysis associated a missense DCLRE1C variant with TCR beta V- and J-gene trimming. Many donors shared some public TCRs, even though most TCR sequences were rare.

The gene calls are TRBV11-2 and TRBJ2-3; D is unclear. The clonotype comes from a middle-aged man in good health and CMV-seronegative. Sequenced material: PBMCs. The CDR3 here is CASSPQKDTQYF. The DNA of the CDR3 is TGTGCCAGCAGCCCCCAGAAAGATACGCAGTATTTT.